This T cell receptor beta chain was recorded in a study of T cells after yellow fever vaccination. Whole-study findings and limits: The study noted that FACS-sorted repertoires could contain abundant clonotypes contaminating from the bulk population. Just a small share of clonotypes turned up in the CD4 compartment as well as the CD8 compartment.

Each CDR3 protein gets one entry after TCRdb re-called the 5' RACE reads with MiXCR. The sample has some 320,000 distinct CDR3 sequences; 8.7% are singletons. This clonotype was picked up a small number of times. Its specificity is not known. The CDR3 spans 16 residues. Trimming took 1 base from V and 0 from J, leaving 9 bases between them. Germline V gives CDR1 MGHRA, CDR2 YSYEKL. The clonotype originates from a young man who received the YFV17D yellow fever vaccine. Sample: PBMCs, taken on the day of the first yellow fever vaccination. The chain uses TRBV4-1 and TRBJ2-2; D possibly corresponds to TRBD1 (5 bases). This CDR3 is CASSQAGHPNTGELFF. In nucleotides, the CDR3 is TGCGCCAGCAGCCAAGCTGGACACCCGAACACCGGGGAGCTGTTTTTT.